The present T cell receptor beta chain was sequenced within a study of T cells in Graves' hyperthyroidism and ophthalmopathy. General observations from the study: The blood repertoire included most of the expanded thyroid clonotypes above 0.001.

From RNA transcripts, TCR beta CDR3 regions were amplified. The HTBI primer set was used in a first-round RT-PCR of the TCR CDR3. TCRdb independently ran MiXCR on the multiplex PCR reads; one entry per CDR3 protein. Among 350,000 to 450,000 distinct CDR3 sequences listed, more than 12% were seen once. V shed 6 bases and J shed 9 bases, with 22 bases lying between them. The CDR3 contains 15 residues. On this clonotype itself: No antigen is known for it.

Sequencing was performed on blood. The source of this sequence is a man between 45 and 60 years old with Graves' ophthalmopathy. The rearrangement uses TRBV12-3 or TRBV12-4 and TRBJ2-3, with D perhaps matching TRBD2 (6 bases). This chain's CDR3 is CASSVGLYEAETQYF. The CDR3 DNA is TGTGCCAGCAGCGTGGGACTTTATGAAGCGGAGACGCAGTATTTT.